This T cell receptor beta chain is drawn from a study of T cells expressing NK-cell markers. At the level of the study: Sorted CD3+CD56+NKG2C+, CD3+CD56+NKG2C- and CD3+CD56-NKG2C+ T-cell subsets were beta-chain profiled. With respect to HCMV, seven of the eight sequenced donors were seropositive, and one was seronegative. Study-level findings and limits: In four donors, dominant clonotypes made up about 28.3-60.1% of CD3+CD56-NKG2C+ cells. Roughly 1.0-7.0% of CD8+ T cells in roughly six donors belonged to dominant NKG2C+ clonotypes.

Concerning this clonotype: Its target is not known.

The CDR3 sequence is 15 residues long. Per the germline V gene, CDR1 is KGHSH and CDR2 is LQKENI. TCRdb re-called the 5' RACE reads and gives one entry per CDR3 protein, without DNA. The sample table includes 300,000 to 500,000 distinct CDR3 sequences. This sequence originates from a woman aged 45-65 years in good health. The V call is TRBV18, the J call TRBJ2-5; the TRBD1 assignment by TCRdb is unverifiable without DNA. The specimen sequenced was blood T cells: a sorted CD56 or NKG2C T cell subset, CD4+ or CD8+ T cells, or bulk PBMC T cells (not recorded which). CDR3 residues: CASSPLDRGGETQYF.